This T cell receptor beta chain stems from a study of blood T cell repertoires in COVID-19. Study-wide context: Acute and convalescent COVID-19 samples came from the United States, Italy and Spain. From T cells, B-cell-depleted T cells, or PBMCs came the material, which was cDNA or gDNA.

In the source study's methods: Researchers report that nucleated cell counts were estimated from reference gene primer amplification. Repertoires were generated with immunoSEQ multiplex PCR, while TCRdb's copy carries only in-frame clones and drops some. The DNA gave D and trimming, while V, J and clone size come from that table. This table holds about 190,000 clones, under 90% found once. The CDR3 spans 14 residues. V lost 4 bases and J lost 5; bases outside the gene matches: 6. Germline V lookup: CDR1 KGHDR, CDR2 SFDVKD. The receptor comes from a young man with active or convalescent COVID-19. The chain recombines TRBV24-1 with TRBJ1-1, with TRBD1 matching 7 bases. Sequencing input: peripheral blood. The CDR3 DNA follows: TGTGCCACCAGTGAAAGGGGGCTTATTACTGAAGCTTTCTTT. This sequence encodes CATSERGLITEAFF.